This T cell receptor beta chain was sequenced during a study of graft-versus-host responses after intestinal transplantation. About the study: Multivisceral, liver-intestinal, or isolated intestinal transplants were given to recipients. Anti-thymocyte globulin induction preceded about 3 years of tacrolimus and steroid maintenance in all recipients.

Worth noting for this clone: Its antigen is unidentified. Distinct nucleotide sequences in the sample also encode this CDR3.

Study-wide findings and caveats: Ileal or blood samples showed some GvH clones first, and such clones were also found in recipient marrow.

Assay: immunoSEQ multiplex PCR; the TCRdb copy retains only in-frame clones and omits some. Here the sample spans some 120,000 clones, more than 90% being singletons. This clonotype originated in a human donor who received an intestinal transplant. The sequenced sample was unstimulated CD4+ T cells sorted from spleen or lymph node cells, obtained before intestinal transplant.

The CDR3 is CASSLGLRVETQYF. CDR3 nucleotide sequence: TGTGCCAGCAGCTTAGGACTACGCGTAGAGACCCAGTACTTC. The J gene is TRBJ2-5, the V gene TRBV7-2; D possibly corresponds to TRBD2 (5 bases). V lost 1 base and J lost 4, with 10 bases in between. This CDR3 is built from 14 residues. The V gene's germline CDR1 is SGHTA and CDR2 FQGNSA.